This T cell receptor beta chain is drawn from a study of response to subunit inactivated influenza vaccine. Each CDR3 protein is one row after TCRdb ran MiXCR on the RT-PCR reads. Of 800,000 to 1,000,000 distinct CDR3 sequences listed, around 21% are singletons. This CDR3 spans 16 amino acids. V lost 1 base, J lost 4 bases, and 10 bases stayed unmatched. CDR1 and CDR2 (germline): SQVTM, ANQGSEA. There are a few counts of this clonotype. Its matching antigen is unknown. Whole-study results and caveats: The authors put forward the suggestion that each seasonal influenza vaccination may bring in only a limited number of new T cells.

The clonotype originates from a man in his forties or fifties who received an inactivated influenza vaccine. The source was PBMCs from blood, collected about 5 days after vaccination. V usage is TRBV29-1 and J usage is TRBJ2-3; 8 bases fit TRBD2. The CDR3: CSVEALSGGPADTQYF. Here the CDR3 DNA reads TGCAGCGTTGAAGCCCTGTCGGGGGGGCCTGCAGATACGCAGTATTTT.